This TCR beta chain was observed in a study of OX40 agonist ivuxolimab in advanced cancers. Whole-study findings and limits: Mean expanded clone counts were higher in CD8+ than CD4+ T cells. Doses of 0.1 to 3.0 mg/kg were accompanied by clonal expansion of CD4+ and CD8+ blood T cells by week 6.

Sequencing was performed with immunoSEQ multiplex PCR; in TCRdb, only in-frame clones are kept and a portion is missing. The data show tens of thousands of clones, just under 95% seen once. This clone has a single count. As yet, its antigen is unknown. This TCR was recovered from an adult with an advanced solid tumor such as melanoma, head and neck, liver or kidney cancer. The material sequenced was CD4+ or CD8+ T cells sorted from blood, taken in a trial of the OX40 agonist ivuxolimab.

CDR3 protein: CASSFDGEQFF. The CDR3, as DNA: TGTGCCAGCAGTTTCGATGGCGAGCAGTTCTTC. V is TRBV28 and J is TRBJ2-1; D is unclear. From germline, CDR1 is MDHEN and CDR2 SYDVKM. This CDR3 comprises 11 residues. The V and J ends lost 3 bases and 10 bases respectively, with 7 bases between them.